Presented here are 3 T cell receptor beta chains from one specimen sequenced in a study of T cell responses to AZD1222 COVID-19 vaccine. Assay used: immunoSEQ multiplex PCR; TCRdb lists only in-frame clones, some missing. Among more than 150,000 clones listed, roughly 93% were seen once. The source was peripheral blood, collected on day 0 of AZD1222 vaccination. The receptors here all came from an adult in good health.

The chain couples TRBV10-3 to TRBJ1-2, with D possibly matching TRBD1 (6 bases). Trimming removed 5 bases from V and 4 bases from J, with 14 bases in between. Germline loops: CDR1 ENHRY, CDR2 SYGVKD. The CDR3 is 14 residues long. DNA for the CDR3: TGTGCCATCAGTCCTACACAGGGAGGCTATGGCTACACCTTC. This codes for CAISPTQGGYGYTF.

The rearrangement joins TRBV11-3 to TRBJ2-2; 7 nucleotides match TRBD1. Germline V gives CDR1 SGHNT, CDR2 YENEEA. The CDR3 runs to 16 residues. Trimming at V came to 5 bases and at J to 1 base, leaving 7 bases not matched to a gene. The CDR3 DNA follows: TGTGCCAGCAGCATAACGCGGACAGGGAACACCGGGGAGCTGTTTTTT. Its translation is CASSITRTGNTGELFF. Based on the CDR3 plus reference TRBV11-3 and TRBJ2-2, the full variable domain is EAGVVQSPRYKIIEKKQPVAFWCNPISGHNTLYWYLQNLGQGPELLIRYENEEAVDDSQLPKDRFSAERLKGVDSTLKIQPAELGDSAVYLCASSITRTGNTGELFFGEGSRLTVL.

The chain couples TRBV15 to TRBJ2-1; TRBD2 matches 7 bases. CDR3 length equals 17 residues. The V segment lost 4 bases and the J segment 0 bases; nucleotides outside the gene matches: 9. From germline, CDR1 is LNHNV and CDR2 YYDKDF (reference sequence). The CDR3 reads CATSTTRGSISYNEQFF. DNA of the CDR3: TGTGCCACCAGCACAACTCGCGGGAGCATCTCCTACAATGAGCAGTTCTTC.